The T cell receptor beta chain described here comes from a study of T cell repertoires in cytomegalovirus infection (dated by TCRdb to the late 2010s). Notes on the research overall: The peptide stimulations were aimed at well-studied HLA-B-restricted epitopes as well as recently identified HLA-C-restricted CMV epitopes, whose presentation resists viral immunomodulation. Because public TCR beta signatures pointed to carriage of CMV infection together with the matching HLA type, the HLA type of each donor mattered for the analysis.

The treatment or condition label here, explained by the study, means: in vitro stimulation with specific CMV peptide epitopes to enrich CMV-specific T cells. The CDR3 goes from the cysteine to the phenylalanine over 18 residues. The read is trimmed to its CDR3 DNA, 54 bases read in frame from base 1. The germline V end is reduced by 5 bases and the J end by 3 bases; junction bases left unmatched: 8. The germline V gene supplies CDR1 SGHVS and CDR2 FNYEAQ. Sequencing took place on an Illumina HiSeq 1500. TCRdb reprocessed the public reads (quality trimming at Q25 with fastp, clone calling with MiXCR) and kept in-frame beta chains. Identical CDR3 proteins give one entry, which carries the most common genes and DNA. The table for this sample lists 700,000 to 850,000 distinct CDR3 sequences; less than 35% of them were counted only once. Clones ranked in the top ten supply around 12% of the sample. This clonotype was seen repeatedly, ten times or more. The antigen it binds to is not known. Per-base quality was not reported, and no clone a single base away is much larger than it.

Results the study describes overall, beyond this receptor: The ex vivo response was dominated by HLA-C-restricted CMV-specific TCR beta clonotypes, which also provided the single most frequent clonotype in two of eight donors. Cumulative frequency of public TCR beta family members discriminated carriers of CMV infection plus the relevant HLA type in this cohort and an independent approximately 370-donor cohort.

The receptor's source is a human donor in good health (CMV status not recorded). Some clones in this sample may be carry-over from other donors' samples. Sequencing used cultured CD8+ T cells from PBMCs, obtained from culture after CMV antigen stimulation. The chain uses TRBV7-6 and TRBJ2-2; the central 14 bases match TRBD2. The DNA sequence follows: TGTGCCAGCAGCAGACGACTAGCGGGGGGGCCCCACACCGGGGAGCTGTTTTTT. Translated, it reads CASSRRLAGGPHTGELFF.